The text below deals with one TCR beta chain. Original handling: For nucleated cells, counts were estimated from reference gene primer amplification. The assay was immunoSEQ multiplex PCR, and TCRdb's table has in-frame clones only and misses some. From that table come the V and J calls and clone size; the DNA was used to work out D and trimming. The table records about 250,000 clones, around 85% of them present only once. The data derive from a study of blood T cell repertoires in COVID-19. Study-level background: Italy, Spain and the United States were the sources of the convalescent and acute COVID-19 samples. The analysed material was cDNA or gDNA that came from T cells, B-cell-depleted T cells, or PBMCs.

The Seattle site enrolled patients during active infection and followed them longitudinally. The CDR3 length is 15 residues. CDR1 and CDR2 from the germline V gene are DFQATT and SNEGSKA (reference sequence). V lost 3 bases to trimming and J lost 4 bases; unmatched junction nucleotides: 6. The sequencing sample was made of peripheral blood. This receptor was obtained from a human donor with COVID-19, enrolled during active disease. The donor label of this sample is uncertain. The chain recombines TRBV20-1 with TRBJ2-3, with 11 bases fitting TRBD2. The CDR3 DNA sequence: TGCAGTGCTAGTAGGGTAGCGGGAGGGTCAGATACGCAGTATTTT. Translating it yields CSASRVAGGSDTQYF.